This TCR beta chain was recorded in a study of blood T cell repertoires in COVID-19. As for the study in general: The United States, Italy and Spain supplied acute and convalescent COVID-19 samples.

Profiled with immunoSEQ multiplex PCR; TCRdb holds only in-frame clones, not every one. The table has just over 650,000 clones, 75% to 90% seen once. The V end was cut by 2 bases, the J end by 5 bases, with 9 bases between. Per germline, CDR1 LGHNA and CDR2 YSLEER. CDR3 length equals 13 residues. This receptor was identified in a woman aged 18 to 35 with acute or convalescent COVID-19. The chain is built from TRBV4-3 and TRBJ1-1, with D possibly matching TRBD1 (5 bases). The sample was peripheral blood. In DNA, the CDR3 is TGCGCCAGCAGCCAACTCAGGGATACTGAAGCTTTCTTT. It specifies CASSQLRDTEAFF.